This T cell receptor (delta chain) originates from a study of γδ T cells in repeated Plasmodium falciparum infection. Study as a whole: Sampling occurred at baseline, pre-infection for selected infections, and 21 days post-infection. Some Malian samples span acute malaria episodes; others come from no-transmission periods.

V was clipped by 5 bases and J by 1 base; unmatched bases: 19. CDR3 length: 19 residues. CDR1 and CDR2 (germline): GEAIGNYY, EKD. TCRdb re-processed the multiplex PCR reads via CATT. The sample has approximately 90,000 delta-chain clones, 0.98% seen once. Bulk repertoires came from Vgamma9/Vdelta2+ or Vdelta2-negative gammadelta T cells flow-sorted from PBMC. This clone was picked up a small number of times. The antigen remains unidentified. TCRdb records a much larger clone's protein for this DNA, with a difference at residue 4 that likely arises from a read error; the protein given is the translation of the DNA. Study results and caveats: Vgamma9/Vdelta2+ T cells showed a stable polyclonal repertoire with shared TCRgamma sequences.

The sequence came from a pool of human donors (malaria-infected and uninfected, not separated). Sequencing was done on a sample of gamma-delta T cells from blood. The genes are TRDV2 and TRDJ1; 9 bases agree with TRDD3. TCRdb lists no J gene, so it was determined here by aligning the DNA to germline. For the CDR3, the DNA is TGTGCCTGTGGCACGATCCCCCTGGGGATACGGCCGGGCACCGATAAACTCATCTTT. Encoded protein: CACGTIPLGIRPGTDKLIF.